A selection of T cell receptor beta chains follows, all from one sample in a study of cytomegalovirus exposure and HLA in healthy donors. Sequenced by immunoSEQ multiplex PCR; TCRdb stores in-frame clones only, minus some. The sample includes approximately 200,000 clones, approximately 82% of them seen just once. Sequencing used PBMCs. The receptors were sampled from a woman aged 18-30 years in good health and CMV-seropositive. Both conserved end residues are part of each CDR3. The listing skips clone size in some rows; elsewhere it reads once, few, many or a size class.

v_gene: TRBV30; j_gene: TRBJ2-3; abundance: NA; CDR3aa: CALNVGSDGTQYF
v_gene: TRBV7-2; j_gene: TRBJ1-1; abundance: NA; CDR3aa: CASSRAGQRTEAFF
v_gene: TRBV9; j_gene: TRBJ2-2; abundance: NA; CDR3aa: CASSVGAPPNTGELFF
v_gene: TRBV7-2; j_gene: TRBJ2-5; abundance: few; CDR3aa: CASSFSGGRETQYF
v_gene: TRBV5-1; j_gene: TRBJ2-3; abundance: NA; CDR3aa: CASSRGASGGAGTDTQYF
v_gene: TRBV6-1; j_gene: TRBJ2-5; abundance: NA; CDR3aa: CASSWTIQETQYF
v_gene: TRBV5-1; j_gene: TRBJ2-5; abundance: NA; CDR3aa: CASNPQPGQGAGEQYF
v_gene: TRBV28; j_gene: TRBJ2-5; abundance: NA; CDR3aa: CASSSHGLAGGGETQYF
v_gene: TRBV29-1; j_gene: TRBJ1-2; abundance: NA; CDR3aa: CSVMGTGANYGYTF
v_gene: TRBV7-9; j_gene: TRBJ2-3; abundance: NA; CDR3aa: CASSLRTGGGDTQYF
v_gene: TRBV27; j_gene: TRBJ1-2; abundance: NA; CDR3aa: CTSGTGYSYTF
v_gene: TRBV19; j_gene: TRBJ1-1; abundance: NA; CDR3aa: CASSSGLATEAFF
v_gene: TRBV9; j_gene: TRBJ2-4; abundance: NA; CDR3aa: CASSSSGGTGAKNSQYF
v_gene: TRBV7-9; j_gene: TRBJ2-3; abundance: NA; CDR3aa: CASGAEISTDTQYF
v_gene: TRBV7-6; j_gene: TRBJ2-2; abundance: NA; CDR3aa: CASSLLGGNTGELFF
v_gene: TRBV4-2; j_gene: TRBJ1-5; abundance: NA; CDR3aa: CASSQDYGTNQPQHF
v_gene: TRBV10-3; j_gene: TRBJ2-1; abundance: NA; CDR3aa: CAISFSGSADEQFF
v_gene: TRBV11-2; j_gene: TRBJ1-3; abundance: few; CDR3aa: CASSLSARGGAVNTIYF
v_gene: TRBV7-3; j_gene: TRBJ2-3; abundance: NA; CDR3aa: CASSIMEPDTQYF
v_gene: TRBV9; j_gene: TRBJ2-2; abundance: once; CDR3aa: CASSVEPGINTGELFF
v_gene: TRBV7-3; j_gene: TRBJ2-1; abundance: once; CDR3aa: CASSSQASNEQFF
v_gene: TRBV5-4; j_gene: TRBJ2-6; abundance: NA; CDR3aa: CASSPQGNGANVLTF
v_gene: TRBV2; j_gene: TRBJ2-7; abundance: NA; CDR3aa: CASSARSGFSYEQYF
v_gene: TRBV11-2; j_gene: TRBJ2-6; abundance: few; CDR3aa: CASSSMGDREARGANVLTF
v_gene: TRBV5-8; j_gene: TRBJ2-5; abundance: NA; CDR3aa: CASSLGFGLAGGIQETQYF
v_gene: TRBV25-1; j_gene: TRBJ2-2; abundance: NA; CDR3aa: CASTGDSNTGELFF
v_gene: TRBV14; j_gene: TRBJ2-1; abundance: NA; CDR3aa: CASRQSSSGRYNEQFF
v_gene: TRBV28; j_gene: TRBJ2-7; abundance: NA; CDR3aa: CASSSGQGVDYEQYF
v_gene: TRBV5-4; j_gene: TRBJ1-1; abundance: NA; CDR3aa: CASSLRGPEAFF
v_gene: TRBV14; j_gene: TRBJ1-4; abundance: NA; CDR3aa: CASSPASNEKLFF
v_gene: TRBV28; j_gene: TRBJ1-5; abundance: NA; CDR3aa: CASSTYRDFNQPQHF
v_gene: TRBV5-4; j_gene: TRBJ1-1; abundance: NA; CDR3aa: CASSLGGGVEAFF
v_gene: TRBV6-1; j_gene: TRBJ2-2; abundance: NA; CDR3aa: CASRPRSGGPGELFF
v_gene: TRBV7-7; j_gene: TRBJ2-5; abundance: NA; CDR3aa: CASSSTSGETQYF
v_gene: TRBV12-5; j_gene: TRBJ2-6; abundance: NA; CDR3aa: CASGFSGTGANVLTF
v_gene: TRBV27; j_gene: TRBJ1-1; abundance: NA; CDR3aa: CASTSTAAGENTEAFF
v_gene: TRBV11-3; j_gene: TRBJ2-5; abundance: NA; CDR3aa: CASSPRLGETQYF
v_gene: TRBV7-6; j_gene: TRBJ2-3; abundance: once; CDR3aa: CASSLGFTDTQYF